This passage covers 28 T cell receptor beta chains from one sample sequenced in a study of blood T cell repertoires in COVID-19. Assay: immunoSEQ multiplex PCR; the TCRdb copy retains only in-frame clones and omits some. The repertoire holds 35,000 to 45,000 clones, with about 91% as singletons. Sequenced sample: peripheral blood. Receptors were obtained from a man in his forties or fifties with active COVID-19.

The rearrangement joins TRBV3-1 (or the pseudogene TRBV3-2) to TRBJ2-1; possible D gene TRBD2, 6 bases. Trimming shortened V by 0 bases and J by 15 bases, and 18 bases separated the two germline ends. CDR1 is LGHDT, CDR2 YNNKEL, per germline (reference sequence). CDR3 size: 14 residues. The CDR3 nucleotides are TGTGCCAGCAGCCAAGATCTGGTAGCCCCCGGGAGGTTCTTC. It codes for CASSQDLVAPGRFF.

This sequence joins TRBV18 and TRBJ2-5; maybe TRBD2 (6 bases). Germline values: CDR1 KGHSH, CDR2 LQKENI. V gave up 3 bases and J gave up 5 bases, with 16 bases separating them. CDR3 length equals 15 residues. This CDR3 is CASSPSSGGTETQYF. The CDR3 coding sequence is TGTGCCAGCTCACCCAGTTCCGGCGGGACGGAGACCCAGTACTTC. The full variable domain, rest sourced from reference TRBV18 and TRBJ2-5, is NAGVMQNPRHLVRRRGQEARLRCSPMKGHSHVYWYRQLPEEGLKFMVYLQKENIIDESGMPKERFSAEFPKEGPSILRIQQVVRGDSAAYFCASSPSSGGTETQYFGPGTRLLVL.

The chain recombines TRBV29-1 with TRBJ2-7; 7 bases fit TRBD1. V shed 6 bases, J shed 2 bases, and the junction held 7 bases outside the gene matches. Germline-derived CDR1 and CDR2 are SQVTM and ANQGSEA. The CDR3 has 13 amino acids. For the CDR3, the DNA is TGCAGCGTCCCGACAGGGCTGCCCTACGAGCAGTACTTC. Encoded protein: CSVPTGLPYEQYF.

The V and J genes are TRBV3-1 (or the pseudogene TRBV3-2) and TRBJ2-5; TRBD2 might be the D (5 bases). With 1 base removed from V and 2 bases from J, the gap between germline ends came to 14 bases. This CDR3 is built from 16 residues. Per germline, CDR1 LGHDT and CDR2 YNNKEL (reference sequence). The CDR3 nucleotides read TGTGCCAGCAGCCAAGCCGCCCCCGGGATACAAGAGACCCAGTACTTC. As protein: CASSQAAPGIQETQYF.

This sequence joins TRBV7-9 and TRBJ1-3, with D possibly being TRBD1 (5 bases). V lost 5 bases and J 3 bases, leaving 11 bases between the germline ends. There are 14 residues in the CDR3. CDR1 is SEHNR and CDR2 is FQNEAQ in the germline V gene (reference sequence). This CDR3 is CASSPRQIGNTIYF. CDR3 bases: TGTGCCAGCAGCCCGCGACAGATTGGAAACACCATATATTTT.

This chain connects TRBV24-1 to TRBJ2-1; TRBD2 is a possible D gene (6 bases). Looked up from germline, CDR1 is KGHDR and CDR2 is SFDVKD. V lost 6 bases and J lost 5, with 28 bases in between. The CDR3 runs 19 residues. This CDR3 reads CATSSGGLIPHAANNEQFF. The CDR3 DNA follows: TGTGCCACCAGTTCCGGAGGGCTCATCCCCCACGCGGCTAACAATGAGCAGTTCTTC.

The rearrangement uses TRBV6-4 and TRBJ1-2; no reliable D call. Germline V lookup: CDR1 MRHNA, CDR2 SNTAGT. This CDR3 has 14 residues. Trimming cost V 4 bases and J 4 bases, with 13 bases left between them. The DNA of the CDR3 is TGTGCCAGCAGTGTTTCGTTCCCTAGCTATGGCTACACCTTC. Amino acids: CASSVSFPSYGYTF.

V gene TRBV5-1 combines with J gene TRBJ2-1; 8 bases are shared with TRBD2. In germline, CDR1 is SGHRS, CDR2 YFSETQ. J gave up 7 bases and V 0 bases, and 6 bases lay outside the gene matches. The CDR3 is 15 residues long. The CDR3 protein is CASSLGAGEMNEQFF. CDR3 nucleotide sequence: TGCGCCAGCAGCTTGGGAGCGGGAGAAATGAATGAGCAGTTCTTC.

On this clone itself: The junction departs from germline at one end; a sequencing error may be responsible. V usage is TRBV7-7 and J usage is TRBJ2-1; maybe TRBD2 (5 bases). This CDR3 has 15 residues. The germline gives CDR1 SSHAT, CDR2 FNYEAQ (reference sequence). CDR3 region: CASRPRQRLHNEQFF. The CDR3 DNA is TGTGCTAGCAGACCACGGCAGCGGTTACACAATGAGCAGTTCTTC.

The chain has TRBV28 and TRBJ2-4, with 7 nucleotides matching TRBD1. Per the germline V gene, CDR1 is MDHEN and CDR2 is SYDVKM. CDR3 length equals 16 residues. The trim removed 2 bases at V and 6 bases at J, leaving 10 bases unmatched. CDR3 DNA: TGTGCCAGCAGTTTAATTACCGGGACAGCCGGAAACATTCAGTACTTC. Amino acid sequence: CASSLITGTAGNIQYF.

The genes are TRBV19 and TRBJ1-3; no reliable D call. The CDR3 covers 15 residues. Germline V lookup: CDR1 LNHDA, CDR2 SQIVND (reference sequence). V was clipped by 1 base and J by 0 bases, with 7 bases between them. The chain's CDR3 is CASSIGASSGNTIYF. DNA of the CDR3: TGTGCCAGTAGTATAGGCGCAAGCTCTGGAAACACCATATATTTT.

DNA for the CDR3: TGCGCCAGCAGCGGCCCCGGGGCCAACGTCCTGACTTTC. It translates to CASSGPGANVLTF. This chain connects TRBV5-1 to TRBJ2-6; D is unclear. Trimming removed 4 bases from V and 4 bases from J, with 6 bases in between. This CDR3 has 13 residues. Germline V gives CDR1 SGHRS, CDR2 YFSETQ.

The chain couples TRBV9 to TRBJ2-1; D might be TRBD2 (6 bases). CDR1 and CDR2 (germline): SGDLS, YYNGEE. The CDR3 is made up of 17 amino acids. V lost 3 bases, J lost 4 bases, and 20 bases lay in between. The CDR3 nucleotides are TGTGCCAGCAGCGCCTCCCATTCCGCGGGGACTTACAATGAGCAGTTCTTC. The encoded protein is CASSASHSAGTYNEQFF.

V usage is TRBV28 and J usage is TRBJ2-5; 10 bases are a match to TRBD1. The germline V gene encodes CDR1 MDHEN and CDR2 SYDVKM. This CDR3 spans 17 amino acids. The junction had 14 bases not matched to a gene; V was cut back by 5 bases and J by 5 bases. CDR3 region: CASSLGQGGMGPETQYF. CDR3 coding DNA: TGTGCCAGCAGTCTCGGACAGGGGGGAATGGGTCCGGAGACCCAGTACTTC.

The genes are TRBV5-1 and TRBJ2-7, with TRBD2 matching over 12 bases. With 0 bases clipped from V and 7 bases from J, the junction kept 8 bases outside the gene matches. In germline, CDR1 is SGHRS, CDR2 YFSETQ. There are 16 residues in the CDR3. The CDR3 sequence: CASSLGLAGDREEQYF. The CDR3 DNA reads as TGCGCCAGCAGCTTGGGACTAGCGGGAGACCGTGAGGAGCAGTACTTC.

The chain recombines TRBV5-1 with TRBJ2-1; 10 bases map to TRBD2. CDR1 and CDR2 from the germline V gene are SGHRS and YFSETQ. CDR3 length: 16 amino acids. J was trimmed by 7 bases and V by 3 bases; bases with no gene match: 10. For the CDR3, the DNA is TGCGCCAGCAGCTCTCTGAGCGGGAGGGGCCGAAATGAGCAGTTCTTC. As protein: CASSSLSGRGRNEQFF.

The CDR3 loop is CASSLGTGTLAKNIQYF. Here the CDR3 DNA reads TGCGCCAGCAGCTTGGGGACAGGGACACTAGCCAAAAACATTCAGTACTTC. V is TRBV5-1 and J is TRBJ2-4; TRBD1 aligns across 8 bases. V gave up 0 bases and J gave up 0 bases; unmatched junction bases: 5. This CDR3 spans 17 amino acids. CDR1 and CDR2 (germline): SGHRS, YFSETQ.

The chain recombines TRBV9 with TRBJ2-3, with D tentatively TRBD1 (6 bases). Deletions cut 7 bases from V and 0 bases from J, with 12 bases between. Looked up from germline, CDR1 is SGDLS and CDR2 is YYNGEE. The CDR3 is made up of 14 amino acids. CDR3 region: CASSGAVSTDTQYF. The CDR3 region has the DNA TGTGCCAGCTCAGGGGCCGTTAGCACAGATACGCAGTATTTT. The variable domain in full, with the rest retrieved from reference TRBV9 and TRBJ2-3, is DSGVTQTPKHLITATGQRVTLRCSPRSGDLSVYWYQQSLDQGLQFLIQYYNGEERAKGNILERFSAQQFPDLHSELNLSSLELGDSALYFCASSGAVSTDTQYFGPGTRLTVL.

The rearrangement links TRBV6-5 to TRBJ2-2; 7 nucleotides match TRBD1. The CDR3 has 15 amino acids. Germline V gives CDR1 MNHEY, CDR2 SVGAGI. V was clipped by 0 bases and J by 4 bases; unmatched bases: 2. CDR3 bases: TGTGCCAGCAGTTACTCTAGGGACAGCACCGGGGAGCTGTTTTTT. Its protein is CASSYSRDSTGELFF.

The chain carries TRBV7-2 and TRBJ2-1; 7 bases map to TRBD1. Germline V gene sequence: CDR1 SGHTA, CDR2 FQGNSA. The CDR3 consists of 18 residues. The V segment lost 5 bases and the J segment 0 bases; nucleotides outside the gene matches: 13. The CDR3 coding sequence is TGTGCCAGCAGCCGTCGACAGGGTCGGCTAAGCTCCTACAATGAGCAGTTCTTC. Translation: CASSRRQGRLSSYNEQFF.

The CDR3 DNA follows: TGTGCCAGCAGCTTATATCCAGGGGAGTCAGATACGCAGTATTTT. As protein: CASSLYPGESDTQYF. The chain is built from TRBV12-1 and TRBJ2-3; the table's D call of TRBD1 was not tested on the DNA. TRBV12-1 constitutes a pseudogene. CDR3 length: 15 residues.

The CDR3 loop reads CASSDSTTGGNEQFF. The DNA of the CDR3 is TGTGCCAGCAGTGACTCTACCACGGGAGGAAATGAGCAGTTCTTC. The chain is built from TRBV6-4 and TRBJ2-1, with TRBD2 identical over 7 bases. Losses at the gene ends were 0 bases for V and 7 bases for J; bases not matched to a gene: 6. The CDR3 covers 15 residues. From germline, CDR1 is MRHNA and CDR2 SNTAGT.

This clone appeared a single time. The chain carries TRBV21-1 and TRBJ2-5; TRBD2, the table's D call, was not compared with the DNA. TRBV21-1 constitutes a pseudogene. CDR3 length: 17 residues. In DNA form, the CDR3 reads TGTGCCAGCAGCAAAGTTCGCGGCCCTCCGCGAAGAGAGACCCAGTACTTC. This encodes CASSKVRGPPRRETQYF.

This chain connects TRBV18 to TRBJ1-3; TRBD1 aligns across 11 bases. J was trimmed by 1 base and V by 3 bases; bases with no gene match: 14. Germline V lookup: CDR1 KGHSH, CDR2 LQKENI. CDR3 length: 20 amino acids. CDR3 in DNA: TGTGCCAGCTCACCCAAGTGGACAGGGGGCTCCGACCCATCTGGAAACACCATATATTTT. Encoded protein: CASSPKWTGGSDPSGNTIYF.

Here the CDR3 DNA reads TGTGCCAGCAGATTTCAACAGGGGGAGCTGTTTTTT. Its translation: CASRFQQGELFF. The V and J genes are TRBV6-5 and TRBJ2-2; D gene unclear. Germline CDR1 MNHEY, CDR2 SVGAGI. The length of the CDR3 is 12 residues. Between the trimmed V and J ends, which lost 6 bases and 8 bases, there was a span of 10 bases.

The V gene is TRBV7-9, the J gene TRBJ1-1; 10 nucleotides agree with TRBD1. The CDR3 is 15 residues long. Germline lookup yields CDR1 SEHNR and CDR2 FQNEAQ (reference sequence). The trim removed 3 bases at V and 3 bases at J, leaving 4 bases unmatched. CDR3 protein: CASSLRQGADTEAFF. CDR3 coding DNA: TGTGCCAGCAGCTTGAGACAGGGGGCGGACACTGAAGCTTTCTTT.

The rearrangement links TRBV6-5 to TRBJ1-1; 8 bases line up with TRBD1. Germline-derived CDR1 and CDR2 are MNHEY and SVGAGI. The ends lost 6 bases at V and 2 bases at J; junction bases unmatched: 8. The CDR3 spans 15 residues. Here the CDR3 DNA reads TGTGCCAGCAGGGACCGGGACAGGATTAACACTGAAGCTTTCTTT. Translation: CASRDRDRINTEAFF.

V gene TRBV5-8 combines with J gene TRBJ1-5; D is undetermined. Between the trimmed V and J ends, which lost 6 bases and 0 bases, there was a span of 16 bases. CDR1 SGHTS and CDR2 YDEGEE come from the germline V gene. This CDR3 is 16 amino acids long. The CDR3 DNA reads TGTGCCAGCAACCCCCTAAGTGTTTCTAGCAATCAGCCCCAGCATTTT. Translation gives CASNPLSVSSNQPQHF.